The next 27 T cell receptor beta chains were all read from a single sample in a study of shared clonotypes between healthy human individuals. Produced via immunoSEQ multiplex PCR; TCRdb's table is partial and in-frame only. The table lists about 380,000 clones, 90% to 97% of them singletons. The sample consisted of memory CD8+ T cells sorted from blood. Subset defined: CD45RO+ cells pooled with CCR7-negative TemRA cells. These receptors all stem from a man aged 25 to 40 in good health.

This clone was found once. The rearrangement uses TRBV15 and TRBJ1-1; D is uncertain. Trimming took off 3 bases at V and 1 base at J, with 6 bases between the two ends. The CDR3 contains 13 residues. Germline V gives CDR1 LNHNV, CDR2 YYDKDF (reference sequence). CDR3 residues: CATSRKKNTEAFF. The CDR3 nucleotides are TGTGCCACCAGCAGGAAGAAGAACACTGAAGCTTTCTTT.

V usage is TRBV4-1 and J usage is TRBJ1-1; D gene unclear. CDR3 length: 14 amino acids. From germline, CDR1 is MGHRA and CDR2 YSYEKL. The germline V and J ends were trimmed by 1 base and 3 bases, with 9 bases remaining between them. The CDR3 region is CASSQGPPHTEAFF. The DNA for the CDR3 is TGCGCCAGCAGCCAAGGACCACCCCACACTGAAGCTTTCTTT.

This clone was recorded a few times. V gene TRBV11-3 combines with J gene TRBJ1-5; TRBD1 matches at 7 bases. Germline V gives CDR1 SGHNT, CDR2 YENEEA. Trimming cost V 5 bases and J 0 bases; bases outside gene matches: 4. This CDR3 has 15 amino acids. CDR3 sequence: CASSPTGDSNQPQHF. In nucleotides, the CDR3 is TGTGCCAGCAGCCCTACAGGGGATAGCAATCAGCCCCAGCATTTT.

The J gene is TRBJ2-1, the V gene TRBV15; 10 nucleotides agree with TRBD2. The CDR3 loop spans 17 amino acids. The V segment lost 5 bases and the J segment 4 bases; nucleotides outside the gene matches: 11. The germline V gene has CDR1 LNHNV and CDR2 YYDKDF (reference sequence). The CDR3 loop reads CATSAAIGLAVYNEQFF. DNA for the CDR3: TGTGCCACCAGCGCTGCTATAGGACTAGCGGTATACAATGAGCAGTTCTTC. The full variable domain, with the rest looked up from reference TRBV15 and TRBJ2-1, is DAMVIQNPRYQVTQFGKPVTLSCSQTLNHNVMYWYQQKSSQAPKLLFHYYDKDFNNEADTPDNFQSRRPNTSFCFLDIRSPGLGDTAMYLCATSAAIGLAVYNEQFFGPGTRLTVL.

This rearrangement joins TRBV5-6 to TRBJ1-2; the D is unclear. This CDR3 has 13 amino acids. Germline values: CDR1 SGHDT, CDR2 YYEEEE. V shed 0 bases and J shed 1 base, with 4 bases lying between them. The CDR3 sequence: CASSLGHNYGYTF. In DNA, the CDR3 is TGTGCCAGCAGCTTGGGACATAACTATGGCTACACCTTC.

This sequence joins TRBV10-2 and TRBJ1-2; TRBD1 matches 7 bases. Looked up from germline, CDR1 is WSHSY and CDR2 is SAAADI. The CDR3 covers 13 residues. J was trimmed by 6 bases and V by 2 bases; bases with no gene match: 3. The CDR3: CASSEDRVDGYTF. The CDR3 DNA sequence: TGCGCCAGCAGTGAGGACAGGGTAGATGGCTACACCTTC.

J is TRBJ2-7 and V is TRBV6-5; the match to TRBD2 covers 9 bases. The CDR3 length is 12 residues. V lost 5 bases to trimming and J lost 10 bases; unmatched junction nucleotides: 6. Germline assignment: CDR1 MNHEY and CDR2 SVGAGI. CDR3 sequence (DNA): TGTGCCAGCAGTAAATTAGCGGGAGACCAGTACTTC. The encoded protein is CASSKLAGDQYF.

V and J are TRBV7-2 and TRBJ2-7, with 11 bases fitting TRBD2. The germline V gene encodes CDR1 SGHTA and CDR2 FQGNSA. V was clipped by 4 bases and J by 1 base; unmatched bases: 3. This CDR3 is 15 amino acids long. CDR3: CASSSTSGVSYEQYF. In DNA, the CDR3 is TGTGCCAGCAGCTCGACTAGCGGGGTTTCCTACGAGCAGTACTTC.

The gene calls are TRBV28 and TRBJ1-1; possibly TRBD1 for D (5 bases). The V end lost 7 bases, the J end lost 3 bases, and 12 bases lay between the germline ends. Germline loops: CDR1 MDHEN, CDR2 SYDVKM. CDR3 size: 13 residues. CDR3 amino acids: CASTIRGDTEAFF. The DNA for the CDR3 is TGTGCCAGCACCATTCGGGGGGACACTGAAGCTTTCTTT.

The gene calls are TRBV27 and TRBJ2-2, with 9 bases identical to TRBD2. Germline V lookup: CDR1 MNHEY, CDR2 SMNVEV (reference sequence). V was pared by 7 bases and J by 7 bases, with 7 bases of the junction left unmatched. This CDR3 is built from 14 residues. CDR3: CASMAGGVVGELFF. The CDR3 coding sequence is TGTGCCAGCATGGCGGGAGGGGTGGTCGGGGAGCTGTTTTTT.

This sequence joins TRBV7-6 and TRBJ2-5; TRBD2 aligns across 8 bases. This CDR3 region has 13 residues. Trimming at V came to 10 bases and at J to 5 bases, leaving 9 bases not matched to a gene. Germline V lookup: CDR1 SGHVS, CDR2 FNYEAQ. CDR3 DNA: TGTGCCATTGGGACTAGTCGTTGGGAGACCCAGTACTTC. It codes for CAIGTSRWETQYF.

The rearrangement links TRBV2 to TRBJ2-5; D is ambiguous. Per germline, CDR1 SNHLY and CDR2 FYNNEI. The CDR3 is made up of 14 amino acids. The germline V and J ends were trimmed by 3 bases and 1 base, with 9 bases remaining between them. CDR3 in DNA: TGTGCCAGCAGTGAGATGGGCTTCCAAGAGACCCAGTACTTC. This gives the protein CASSEMGFQETQYF.

The rearrangement links TRBV29-1 to TRBJ2-3; TRBD2 is a possible D gene (6 bases). The germline CDR1 and CDR2 sequences are SQVTM and ANQGSEA. This CDR3 is built from 12 residues. Between the trimmed V and J ends, which lost 7 bases and 4 bases, there was a span of 12 bases. This CDR3 is CSGQSGPDTQYF. For the CDR3, the DNA is TGCAGCGGCCAAAGCGGGCCAGATACGCAGTATTTT.

The CDR3 DNA is TGTGCCAGCAGTTCTCCGGACCCCACAGATACGCAGTATTTT. This sequence encodes CASSSPDPTDTQYF. This chain joins TRBV27 and TRBJ2-3, with unresolved D. The CDR3 loop spans 14 amino acids. V was trimmed by 4 bases and J by 2 bases, leaving 10 bases between them. The germline CDR1 and CDR2 sequences are MNHEY and SMNVEV (reference sequence).

The chain links TRBV21-1 to TRBJ2-4; the D call of TRBD1 is as the table states it, not checked on the DNA. TRBV21-1 is a pseudogene locus. CDR3 length: 16 residues. This CDR3 reads CASSRTLQQRKNIQYF. Here the CDR3 DNA reads TGTGCCAGCAGTCGCACGCTACAGCAAAGAAAAAACATTCAGTACTTC.

The chain joins TRBV2 to TRBJ2-2, with no clear D. Germline loops: CDR1 SNHLY, CDR2 FYNNEI. Deletions cut 2 bases from V and 3 bases from J, with 4 bases between. This CDR3 is built from 13 residues. The CDR3 loop is CASSEQYTGELFF. CDR3 nucleotides: TGTGCCAGCAGTGAACAATACACCGGGGAGCTGTTTTTT.

This clone was recorded only once. The gene calls are TRBV5-1 and TRBJ2-5; a possible D gene is TRBD2 (6 bases). The germline V gene has CDR1 SGHRS and CDR2 YFSETQ. Trimming cost V 0 bases and J 5 bases, with 11 bases left between them. CDR3 length: 14 residues. CDR3 DNA sequence: TGCGCCAGCAGCTTGGGTAGCGGAAGGGAGACCCAGTACTTC. It is translated as CASSLGSGRETQYF.

This clone was found a few times. At the DNA level, this CDR3 is encoded by other sequences in the same sample as well. The chain is built from TRBV18 and TRBJ2-3; 7 bases map to TRBD2. Germline V gene lookup returns CDR1 KGHSH and CDR2 LQKENI. V trimming: 1 base; J trimming: 0 bases; junction bases outside the gene matches: 1. The CDR3 loop spans 15 amino acids. CDR3 bases: TGTGCCAGCTCACCACTAGCGGGTAGCACAGATACGCAGTATTTT. This translates into CASSPLAGSTDTQYF.

This clone was observed once. The same CDR3 is also encoded by other DNA sequences in this sample. This chain links TRBV30 with TRBJ2-5; D uncertain. The length of the CDR3 is 11 residues. The germline V gene has CDR1 GTSNPN and CDR2 SVGIG (reference sequence). The V and J ends lost 5 bases and 3 bases respectively, with 7 bases between them. CDR3 in amino acids: CAWSMKETQYF. The DNA for the CDR3 is TGTGCCTGGTCTATGAAAGAGACCCAGTACTTC.

This chain uses TRBV6-5 with TRBJ2-3; 8 bases align to TRBD2. Germline lookup yields CDR1 MNHEY and CDR2 SVGAGI. Trimming cost V 4 bases and J 1 base; bases outside gene matches: 1. This CDR3 has 14 amino acids. CDR3 nucleotides: TGTGCCAGCAGTTTGGGACTAGGCACAGATACGCAGTATTTT. Protein product: CASSLGLGTDTQYF.

The chain is built from TRBV5-3 and TRBJ2-7; TRBD2 is a possible D gene (6 bases). TRBV5-3 is an ORF; its function is uncertain. Between the trimmed V and J ends, which lost 4 bases and 2 bases, there was a span of 13 bases. CDR3 length equals 14 residues. CDR3 sequence reads: CARSPLGGAYEQYF. In nucleotides, the CDR3 is TGTGCCAGAAGCCCATTGGGGGGTGCCTACGAGCAGTACTTC.

The rearrangement joins TRBV19 to TRBJ2-1; TRBD2 matches 9 bases. Trimming cost V 6 bases and J 7 bases; bases outside gene matches: 10. Germline V lookup: CDR1 LNHDA, CDR2 SQIVND (reference sequence). The CDR3 has 15 amino acids. CDR3 sequence (DNA): TGTGCCAGTAGGACCGGGGCTAGCGGGACAAATGAGCAGTTCTTC. Its translation: CASRTGASGTNEQFF.

This chain connects TRBV4-1 to TRBJ2-2; D gene unclear. Germline CDR1 and CDR2: MGHRA and YSYEKL. The CDR3 runs 16 residues. Trimming removed 0 bases from V and 4 bases from J, with 12 bases in between. CDR3 protein: CASSQDLGLGTGELFF. The CDR3 bases are TGCGCCAGCAGCCAAGATTTAGGGTTAGGCACCGGGGAGCTGTTTTTT.

The rearrangement links TRBV10-2 to TRBJ2-2; no definite D call. With 9 bases removed from V and 6 bases from J, the gap between germline ends came to 8 bases. CDR1 WSHSY and CDR2 SAAADI come from the germline V gene. CDR3 length equals 11 residues. CDR3 loop: CASGFSGELFF. The CDR3 DNA sequence: TGCGCCAGTGGGTTTTCCGGGGAGCTGTTTTTT.

V gene TRBV6-1 combines with J gene TRBJ1-5; no firm D call. Germline V gives CDR1 MNHNS, CDR2 SASEGT. Trimming shortened V by 1 base and J by 6 bases, and 13 bases separated the two germline ends. The CDR3 is 15 amino acids. CDR3 residues: CASSEVGGQGQPQHF. CDR3 nucleotides: TGTGCCAGCAGTGAAGTTGGCGGGCAAGGTCAGCCCCAGCATTTT.

The V call is TRBV7-2, the J call TRBJ2-3; 8 bases are a match to TRBD2. There are 20 residues in the CDR3. Losses at the gene ends were 0 bases for V and 0 bases for J; bases not matched to a gene: 14. Germline values: CDR1 SGHTA, CDR2 FQGNSA. DNA of the CDR3: TGTGCCAGCAGCTTAGCGGGGCTTTGGGGCGGGAGGAGTAGCACAGATACGCAGTATTTT. Protein: CASSLAGLWGGRSSTDTQYF.

The chain employs TRBV27 and TRBJ1-2; 7 nucleotides line up with TRBD1. CDR1 is MNHEY and CDR2 is SMNVEV in the germline V gene (reference sequence). The CDR3 has 16 residues. Losses at the gene ends were 5 bases for V and 4 bases for J; bases not matched to a gene: 13. In nucleotides, the CDR3 is TGTGCCAGCAGTCCTTTCACCGGGACAGCCCTCTATGGCTACACCTTC. Translating it yields CASSPFTGTALYGYTF.